Following are 18 T cell receptor beta chains from one sample sequenced in a study of CD4 T cells in relation to SARS-CoV-2 and coronaviruses (dated by TCRdb to the early 2020s). Library prep was done by the immunoSEQ multiplex PCR assay. What TCRdb holds here is the immuneACCESS table cut down to in-frame rearrangements. Part of the clones is not present; checked against another copy, under half of the missing clones reflect an unresolved V gene, and the others are unexplained. The sample table holds approximately 50,000 clones, of which approximately 90% were seen once. Approximately 0.4% of the sample comes from the top ten. Input material: naive CD4+ T cells from PBMCs. The cell subset or site tag for this specimen amounts to: naive CD4+ T cells isolated by negative enrichment. These receptors were obtained from an adult with COVID-19.

The gene calls are TRBV20-1 and TRBJ2-7; D not resolved. Trimming cost V 3 bases and J 1 base, with 7 bases left between them. Germline V gene sequence: CDR1 DFQATT, CDR2 SNEGSKA (reference sequence). The CDR3 is made up of 12 amino acids. CDR3 coding DNA: TGCAGTGCTAGTCAGGTTTCCTACGAGCAGTACTTC. Protein product: CSASQVSYEQYF.

The genes are TRBV28 and TRBJ2-2; D call uncertain. Germline CDR1 MDHEN, CDR2 SYDVKM. The CDR3 length is 14 residues. The V end lost 3 bases, the J end lost 6 bases, and 11 bases lay between the germline ends. CDR3 sequence: CASSFSGFPGELFF. CDR3 sequence (DNA): TGTGCCAGCAGTTTTTCCGGGTTCCCCGGGGAGCTGTTTTTT.

This chain links TRBV7-3 with TRBJ2-1, with TRBD2 matching over 8 bases. CDR3 length: 15 amino acids. Germline assignment: CDR1 SGHTA and CDR2 FQGTGA. V was pared by 6 bases and J by 2 bases, with 6 bases of the junction left unmatched. The CDR3, as DNA: TGTGCCAGCAGTCTGAAGCGGGAGACCTACAATGAGCAGTTCTTC. It is translated as CASSLKRETYNEQFF.

The chain employs TRBV7-3 and TRBJ2-5; D may match TRBD1 or TRBD2 (5 bases each). The CDR3 is made up of 12 amino acids. The V end was cut by 5 bases, the J end by 4 bases, with 8 bases between. Germline-derived CDR1 and CDR2 are SGHTA and FQGTGA. The chain's CDR3 is CASSRDGETQYF. CDR3 bases: TGTGCCAGCAGCCGGGACGGAGAGACCCAGTACTTC.

This clone has just one count. This sequence joins TRBV19 and TRBJ2-4; the D call may be TRBD1 or TRBD2 (6 bases each). The germline CDR1 and CDR2 sequences are LNHDA and SQIVND (reference sequence). V was cut by 5 bases and J by 6 bases, with 11 bases left in between. The CDR3 has 13 residues. The CDR3 coding sequence is TGTGCCAGTAGTCCCGGGGGCGGAAACATTCAGTACTTC. This gives the protein CASSPGGGNIQYF.

This clone showed up just a few times. The CDR3 DNA reads as TGTGCCAGCTCCCTAACTCACGCCGGGGCCAACGTCCTGACTTTC. It encodes CASSLTHAGANVLTF. This chain links TRBV18 with TRBJ2-6, with D unresolved. Germline V CDR1 and CDR2: KGHSH, LQKENI. The CDR3 contains 15 residues. Deletions cut 6 bases from V and 4 bases from J, with 13 bases between.

The chain recombines TRBV10-1 with TRBJ2-1; TRBD2 aligns across 13 bases. There are 17 residues in the CDR3. With 5 bases clipped from V and 8 bases from J, the junction kept 12 bases outside the gene matches. The germline CDR1 and CDR2 sequences are WNHNN and SYGVQD (reference sequence). In DNA form, the CDR3 reads TGCGCCAGCAGTAAATCACTAGCGGGAGGGCCTGGGGATGAGCAGTTCTTC. Its translation is CASSKSLAGGPGDEQFF.

This chain links TRBV28 with TRBJ1-1; the D gene is possibly TRBD1 (6 bases). The CDR3 extends over 17 amino acids. Germline CDR1 is MDHEN and CDR2 is SYDVKM. V was cut by 8 bases and J by 1 base, with 23 bases left in between. The CDR3, as DNA: TGTGCCAGCGAAGGAGGGGGTTGGGGTCGGAAGAACACTGAAGCTTTCTTT. Translation: CASEGGGWGRKNTEAFF.

V usage is TRBV28 and J usage is TRBJ2-7; a weak D match, TRBD2 (5 bases). Germline V gene sequence: CDR1 MDHEN, CDR2 SYDVKM. Trimming stripped 2 bases from V and 0 bases from J, with 8 bases between. This CDR3 comprises 14 residues. Here the CDR3 reads CASSLSGSSYEQYF. The CDR3 bases are TGTGCCAGCAGTTTAAGCGGAAGCTCCTACGAGCAGTACTTC.

This clone has a single count. This sequence joins TRBV4-2 and TRBJ2-7; D tentatively reads TRBD1 or TRBD2 (5 bases each). V lost 0 bases, J lost 11 bases, and 14 bases lay in between. The CDR3 is made up of 13 amino acids. CDR1 and CDR2 from the germline V gene are LGHNA and YNFKEQ. Here the CDR3 DNA reads TGTGCCAGCAGCCAAGATCGGGACGGGTCGGAGTACTTC. Its translation is CASSQDRDGSEYF.

J is TRBJ2-7 and V is TRBV3-1 (or the pseudogene TRBV3-2); D might be TRBD1 (5 bases). Germline-derived CDR1 and CDR2 are LGHDT and YNNKEL (reference sequence). Between the trimmed V and J ends, which lost 3 bases and 4 bases, there was a span of 13 bases. The CDR3 sequence is 14 residues long. The DNA of the CDR3 is TGTGCCAGCAGCCACACAGGTAACTTGTACGAGCAGTACTTC. It yields the protein CASSHTGNLYEQYF.

The rearrangement links TRBV4-2 to TRBJ1-6; D is unclear. CDR3 length: 13 amino acids. The V end lost 2 bases, the J end lost 5 bases, and 4 bases lay between the germline ends. Germline-derived CDR1 and CDR2 are LGHNA and YNFKEQ. CDR3 loop: CASSQRNNSPLHF. In DNA form, the CDR3 reads TGTGCCAGCAGCCAACGTAATAATTCACCCCTCCACTTT.

DNA for the CDR3: TGTGCCAGCAAACTTAGCGGGAGGGCCTCCTACGAGCAGTACTTC. Its protein product is CASKLSGRASYEQYF. The V gene is TRBV28, the J gene TRBJ2-7; 11 nucleotides agree with TRBD2. Germline V CDR1 and CDR2: MDHEN, SYDVKM. The V gene end was trimmed by 7 bases and the J gene end by 0 bases; junction bases not matched to a gene: 5. The CDR3 spans 15 residues.

The V and J genes are TRBV5-1 and TRBJ2-5; a possible D gene is TRBD2 (5 bases). V was shortened by 1 base and J by 3 bases, with 13 bases between the two germline ends. The CDR3 is 15 amino acids. Germline V gives CDR1 SGHRS, CDR2 YFSETQ. CDR3 region: CASSLYSGIEETQYF. In DNA form, the CDR3 reads TGCGCCAGCAGCTTGTACAGCGGTATAGAAGAGACCCAGTACTTC.

The V gene is TRBV30, the J gene TRBJ2-5; 7 nucleotides line up with TRBD1. Losses at the gene ends were 2 bases for V and 3 bases for J; bases not matched to a gene: 3. Looked up from germline, CDR1 is GTSNPN and CDR2 is SVGIG (reference sequence). The CDR3 sequence is 13 residues long. The CDR3 nucleotides are TGTGCCTGGAGTCTAGGACAGGAAGAGACCCAGTACTTC. Amino acid sequence: CAWSLGQEETQYF.

The J gene is TRBJ1-1, the V gene TRBV9, with D hard to call. The V end lost 2 bases, the J end lost 3 bases, and 14 bases lay between the germline ends. Germline lookup yields CDR1 SGDLS and CDR2 YYNGEE. The CDR3 consists of 15 residues. CDR3 region: CASSVHIGGDTEAFF. The CDR3 DNA is TGTGCCAGCAGCGTCCACATCGGCGGTGACACTGAAGCTTTCTTT.

This sequence joins TRBV7-6 and TRBJ2-5; TRBD2 aligns across 9 bases. Germline values: CDR1 SGHVS, CDR2 FNYEAQ. This CDR3 is built from 16 residues. V dropped 4 bases and J dropped 2; count of bases not matched to a gene: 8. The CDR3 DNA is TGTGCCAGCAGCTCAAGCGCCGGACTAGCGCAAGAGACCCAGTACTTC. Protein: CASSSSAGLAQETQYF.

The chain combines TRBV7-9 with TRBJ2-1, with 10 bases identical to TRBD2. Looked up from germline, CDR1 is SEHNR and CDR2 is FQNEAQ (reference sequence). The CDR3 extends over 13 amino acids. The ends lost 8 bases at V and 14 bases at J; junction bases unmatched: 12. As DNA, the CDR3 is TGTGCCAGCTCACTAGCGGGAAGCGTGGGGGAGTTCTTC. Protein: CASSLAGSVGEFF.